The clone carrying this T cell receptor beta chain has a handful of counts. The data stem from a study of human T cells and chemical hapten exposure. Study as a whole: Variation in per-sample TCR yields came mainly from small pooled library volume differences.

The CDR3 length is 17 residues. In germline, CDR1 is SEHNR, CDR2 FQNEAQ (reference sequence). The junction had 10 bases not matched to a gene; V was cut back by 5 bases and J by 2 bases. Time point meaning: pre-sensitization, week 0. Treatment reported: therapeutic diphenylcyclopropenone sensitization with weekly scalp DPC. Alopecia patients, 18 to 70 years old and DPC-suitable, served as donors. Per the original methods: Ranging from roughly 23,224 to 690,600, TCR counts per sample had a median value of roughly 96,000. TCRdb reanalysed the RACE reads using MiXCR and keeps one entry per CDR3 protein. Clone size and V and J calls follow TCRdb, not the original study. The sample has more than 250,000 distinct CDR3 sequences, about 9% seen once; the top ten hold 2% to 3%.

The origin of this receptor is a woman between 40 and 55 years old with alopecia areata. Some clones in this sample may be carry-over from other donors' samples. The chain has TRBV7-9 and TRBJ2-3; TRBD2 agrees at 10 bases. The material was whole blood, obtained in connection with sensitization to the hapten diphenylcyclopropenone (DPC). CDR3 nucleotide sequence: TGTGCCAGCAGCACTATTCTAGCGGGAGCGCACACAGATACGCAGTATTTT. It yields the protein CASSTILAGAHTDTQYF.